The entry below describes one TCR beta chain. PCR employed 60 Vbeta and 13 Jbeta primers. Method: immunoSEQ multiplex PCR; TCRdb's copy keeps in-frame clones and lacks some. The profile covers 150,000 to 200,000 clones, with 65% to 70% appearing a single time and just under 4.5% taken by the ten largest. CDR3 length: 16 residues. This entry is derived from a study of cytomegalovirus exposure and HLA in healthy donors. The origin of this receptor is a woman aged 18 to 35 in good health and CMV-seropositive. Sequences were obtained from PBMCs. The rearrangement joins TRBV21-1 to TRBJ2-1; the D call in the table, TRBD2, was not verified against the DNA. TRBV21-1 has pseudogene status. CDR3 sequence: CASTPRRLAGEDEQFF. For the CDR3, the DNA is TGTGCCAGCACCCCCCGACGGCTAGCGGGAGAGGATGAGCAGTTCTTC.